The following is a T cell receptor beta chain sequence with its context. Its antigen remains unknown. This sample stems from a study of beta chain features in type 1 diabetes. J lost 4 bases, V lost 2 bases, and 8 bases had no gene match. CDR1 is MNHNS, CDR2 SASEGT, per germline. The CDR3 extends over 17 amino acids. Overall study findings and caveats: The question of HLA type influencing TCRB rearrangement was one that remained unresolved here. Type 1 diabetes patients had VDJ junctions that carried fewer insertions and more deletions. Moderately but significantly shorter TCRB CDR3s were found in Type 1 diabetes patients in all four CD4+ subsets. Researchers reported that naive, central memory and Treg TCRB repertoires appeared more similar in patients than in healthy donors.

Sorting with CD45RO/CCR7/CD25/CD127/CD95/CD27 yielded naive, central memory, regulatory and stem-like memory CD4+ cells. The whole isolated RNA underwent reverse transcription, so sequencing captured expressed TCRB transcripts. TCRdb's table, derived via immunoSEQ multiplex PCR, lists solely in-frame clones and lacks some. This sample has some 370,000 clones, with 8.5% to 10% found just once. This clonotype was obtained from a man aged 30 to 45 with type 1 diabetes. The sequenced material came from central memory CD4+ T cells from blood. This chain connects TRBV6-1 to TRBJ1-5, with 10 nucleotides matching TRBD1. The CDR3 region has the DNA TGTGCCAGCAGTGAACGGGGGACAGGGGTAAGAAATCAGCCCCAGCATTTT. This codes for CASSERGTGVRNQPQHF.